This TCR beta chain appears in the sequencing data of a study of molecular identifiers for immune sequencing clone quantification. Points from the study as a whole: About a million naive cells reportedly did not prevent detection of spiked Jurkat TCR RNA from one cell.

V shed 6 bases and J 2 bases; nucleotides not matched to a gene: 11. The CDR3 loop spans 16 amino acids. Per germline, CDR1 SEHNR and CDR2 FQNEAQ (reference sequence). The sample holds one count of this clonotype. Its antigen remains unknown. Given a much more abundant clone one base away, this may be a read error. Because it lacks the conserved phenylalanine or tryptophan at the end, this CDR3 is likely a read error. Bulk TCR libraries used previously described methods and listed TCR primers. A single record per CDR3 protein comes from TCRdb applying MiXCR to the PCR reads. The sample records approximately 630,000 distinct CDR3 sequences, roughly 27% being singletons. From around 20,000 to 990,000 sorted cells, naive CD8 libraries were generated with 10%, 30% or 50% RNA. Naive CD8 T cells, phenotype CD8+CD4-CCR7+CD45RA+, were sorted.

The receptor was isolated from a human donor in good health. Some libraries in this study had Jurkat cell RNA spiked in. The chain links TRBV7-9 to TRBJ2-5, with 8 bases identical to TRBD1. Sequencing input: naive CD8+ T cells from blood, with Jurkat cell RNA spiked in. The sample's subset: FACS-sorted CD8+CD4-CCR7+CD45RA+ naive T cells. CDR3: CASSSSTGTGQETQYL. The CDR3 nucleotides read TGTGCCAGCAGTTCTAGCACGGGGACAGGTCAAGAGACCCAGTACCTC.